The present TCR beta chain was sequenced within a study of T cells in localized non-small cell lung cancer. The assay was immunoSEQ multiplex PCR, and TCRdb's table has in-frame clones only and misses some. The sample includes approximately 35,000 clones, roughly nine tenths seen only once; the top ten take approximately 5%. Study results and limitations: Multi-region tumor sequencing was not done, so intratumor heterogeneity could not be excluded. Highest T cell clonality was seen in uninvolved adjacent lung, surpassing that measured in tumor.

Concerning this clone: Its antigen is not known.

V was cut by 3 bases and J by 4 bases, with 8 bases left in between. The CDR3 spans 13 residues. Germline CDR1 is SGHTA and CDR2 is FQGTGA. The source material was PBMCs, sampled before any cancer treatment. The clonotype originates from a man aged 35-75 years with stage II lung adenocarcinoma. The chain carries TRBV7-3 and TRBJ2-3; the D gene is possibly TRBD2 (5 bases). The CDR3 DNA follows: TGTGCCAGCAGCTTCCAACTAGCAGATACGCAGTATTTT. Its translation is CASSFQLADTQYF.